This T cell receptor (beta chain) was sequenced during a study of blood T cell repertoires in COVID-19 (dated by TCRdb to the early 2020s). As for the study more broadly: Collaborator samples came from the United States, Italy and Spain and covered acute and convalescent phases of COVID-19. The prospective study material was composed of cDNA or gDNA derived from T cells, B-cell-depleted T cells, or PBMCs. The dataset comprised deeply sampled blood TCRbeta repertoires from subjects exposed to, actively infected with, or recovered from COVID-19. The repertoires were released in a freely available public database meant as a resource for research on the immune response to SARS-CoV-2. The samples were drawn from the first 160 participants of the ongoing ImmuneRACE study and from 1,254 subjects provided by 6 global collaborators. The sample metadata nearly always contained a de-identified subject ID, COVID-19 status, age in years and sex. Where available, HLA class I and class II types were obtained from metadata supplied by the sample provider rather than from assay-based typing.

Participants in the prospective study were enrolled through a virtual design, were aged roughly 18 to 90 years, and lived in roughly 25 United States geographic areas. In the prospective study, participants were assigned to cohorts based on the clinical history participants reported in a screening survey and a study questionnaire. ImmuneRACE Cohort 3 recovered participants were defined by two consecutive negative NP/OP PCR tests, healthcare professional clearance, or symptom resolution. In the prospective study, whole blood, serum and a nasopharyngeal or oropharyngeal swab were collected from each participant by mobile phlebotomists. Prospective study participants could optionally give additional blood draws and questionnaires over an approximately two-month period. Blood samples from the prospective study were shipped frozen or at room temperature prior to DNA extraction. Beyond this particular receptor, the publication reports: Clinical and demographic metadata were provided uncurated, with the amount varying by source and participant.

Worth noting for this clone: What this receptor recognizes is not known. No base quality values were provided; no much bigger clone lies one nucleotide off.

TCRbeta CDR3 regions were amplified from genomic DNA by means of the immunoSEQ Assay, a bias-controlled multiplex PCR. The paper's processing steps were these. Within the assay, amplification of reference gene primers was used to estimate how many nucleated cells each sample contained. Sequence reads were collapsed and filtered to measure the absolute abundance of every unique TCRbeta CDR3 rearrangement. Productive Simpson clonality was computed per sample as the square root of Simpson's diversity index over productive rearrangements. TCRdb mirrors the immuneACCESS table, restricted to in-frame sequences. Some clones are absent from its copies; in checked studies, under half trace to an unresolved V gene, and the reason for the others is unknown. V, J and clone size derive from that table, while D and trimming were established from the DNA sequence. Present in this sample are fewer than 500,000 clones, 87% of which were seen just once. The ten largest account for 1% to 1.5% of the sample.

This clonotype originated in a man aged 30 to 45 who had recovered from COVID-19. Specimen: PBMCs or T cells enriched from blood (not recorded which).

The CDR3 loop reads CASSFRLAGGDTQYF. The DNA reads TGTGCCAGCAGCTTCAGGCTAGCGGGTGGAGATACGCAGTATTTT. This receptor chain uses TRBV5-6 and TRBJ2-3; TRBD2 fits 8 bases in the junction. The CDR3 goes from the cysteine to the phenylalanine over 15 residues. The CDR3 DNA has 45 bases and is translated from base 1. Trimming accounts for 2 bases at V and 5 bases at J, while the number of junction bases matched to no gene is 7. Via the germline V gene, CDR1 is SGHDT and CDR2 YYEEEE.